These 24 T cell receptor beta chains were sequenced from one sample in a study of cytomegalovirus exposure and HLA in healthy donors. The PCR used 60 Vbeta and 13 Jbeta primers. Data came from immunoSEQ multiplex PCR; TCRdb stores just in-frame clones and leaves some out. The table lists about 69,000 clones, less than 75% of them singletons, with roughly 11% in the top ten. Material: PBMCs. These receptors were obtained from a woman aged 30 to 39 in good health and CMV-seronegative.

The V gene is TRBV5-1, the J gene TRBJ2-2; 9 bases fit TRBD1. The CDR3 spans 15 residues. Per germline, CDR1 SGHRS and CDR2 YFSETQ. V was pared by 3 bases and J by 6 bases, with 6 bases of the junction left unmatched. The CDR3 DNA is TGCGCCAGCAGCTCGACAGGGACAGGGCCCGGGGAGCTGTTTTTT. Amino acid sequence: CASSSTGTGPGELFF.

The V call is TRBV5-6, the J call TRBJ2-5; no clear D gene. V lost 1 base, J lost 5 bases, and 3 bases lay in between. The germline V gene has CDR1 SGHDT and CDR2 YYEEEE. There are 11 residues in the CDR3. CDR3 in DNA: TGTGCCAGCAGCTTGTATGAGACCCAGTACTTC. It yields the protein CASSLYETQYF. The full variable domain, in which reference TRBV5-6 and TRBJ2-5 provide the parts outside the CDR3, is DAGVTQSPTHLIKTRGQQVTLRCSPKSGHDTVSWYQQALGQGPQFIFQYYEEEERQRGNFPDRFSGHQFPNYSSELNVNALLLGDSALYLCASSLYETQYFGPGTRLLVL.

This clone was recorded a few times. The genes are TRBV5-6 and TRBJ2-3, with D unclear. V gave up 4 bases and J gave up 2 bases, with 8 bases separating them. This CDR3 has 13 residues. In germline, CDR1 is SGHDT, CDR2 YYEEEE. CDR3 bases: TGTGCCAGCAGCGAAAGCCCCACAGATACGCAGTATTTT. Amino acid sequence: CASSESPTDTQYF.

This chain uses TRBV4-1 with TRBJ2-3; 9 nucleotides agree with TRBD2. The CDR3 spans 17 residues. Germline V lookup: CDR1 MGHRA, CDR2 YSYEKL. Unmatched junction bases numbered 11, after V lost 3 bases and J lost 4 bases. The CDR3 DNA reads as TGCGCCAGCAGCCAGGGTAGGCGGGGGGGCCCCGCAGATACGCAGTATTTT. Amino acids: CASSQGRRGGPADTQYF.

The CDR3 nucleotides read TGTGCCAGCAGTTTAGATAGCGGGTCATGGCAGCCCCAGCATTTT. This gives the protein CASSLDSGSWQPQHF. This chain connects TRBV27 to TRBJ1-5; D is uncertain. This CDR3 contains 15 residues. Trimming removed 2 bases from V and 7 bases from J, with 15 bases in between. The V gene's germline CDR1 is MNHEY and CDR2 SMNVEV (reference sequence).

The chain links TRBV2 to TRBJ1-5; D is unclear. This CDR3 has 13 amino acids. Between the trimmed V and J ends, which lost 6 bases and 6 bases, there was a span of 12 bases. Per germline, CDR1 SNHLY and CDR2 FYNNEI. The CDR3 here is CASSLERLQPQHF. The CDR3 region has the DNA TGTGCCAGCAGCCTAGAACGGCTTCAGCCCCAGCATTTT.

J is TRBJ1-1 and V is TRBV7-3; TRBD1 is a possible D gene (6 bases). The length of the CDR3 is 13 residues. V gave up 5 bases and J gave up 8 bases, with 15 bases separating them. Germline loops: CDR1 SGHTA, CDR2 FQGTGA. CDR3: CASSQNSGTEAFF. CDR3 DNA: TGTGCCAGCAGCCAAAATTCCGGGACAGAAGCTTTCTTT.

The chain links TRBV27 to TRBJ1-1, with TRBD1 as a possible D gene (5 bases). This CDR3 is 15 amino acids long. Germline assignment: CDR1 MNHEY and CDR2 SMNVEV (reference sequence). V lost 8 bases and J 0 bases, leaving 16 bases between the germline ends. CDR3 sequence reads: CASARQLHMNTEAFF. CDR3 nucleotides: TGTGCCAGCGCCAGACAGCTACACATGAACACTGAAGCTTTCTTT.

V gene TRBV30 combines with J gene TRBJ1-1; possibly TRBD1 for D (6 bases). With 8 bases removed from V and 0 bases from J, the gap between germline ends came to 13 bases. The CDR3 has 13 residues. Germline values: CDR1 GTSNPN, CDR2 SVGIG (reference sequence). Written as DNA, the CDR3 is TGTGCCGGGGACATAGGCATGAACACTGAAGCTTTCTTT. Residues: CAGDIGMNTEAFF.

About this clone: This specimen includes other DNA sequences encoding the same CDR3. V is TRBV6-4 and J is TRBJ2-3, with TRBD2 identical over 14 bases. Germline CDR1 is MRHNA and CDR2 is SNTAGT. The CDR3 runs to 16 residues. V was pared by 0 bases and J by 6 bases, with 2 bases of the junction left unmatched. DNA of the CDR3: TGTGCCAGCAGTGACTCGACTAGCGGGGGGGCCGATACGCAGTATTTT. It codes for CASSDSTSGGADTQYF.

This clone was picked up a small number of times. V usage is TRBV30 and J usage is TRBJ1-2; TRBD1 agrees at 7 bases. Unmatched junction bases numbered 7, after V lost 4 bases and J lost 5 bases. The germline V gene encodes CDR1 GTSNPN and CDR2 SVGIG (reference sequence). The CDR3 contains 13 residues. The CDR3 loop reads CAWMKTGKYGYTF. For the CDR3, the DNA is TGTGCCTGGATGAAGACAGGGAAATATGGCTACACCTTC.

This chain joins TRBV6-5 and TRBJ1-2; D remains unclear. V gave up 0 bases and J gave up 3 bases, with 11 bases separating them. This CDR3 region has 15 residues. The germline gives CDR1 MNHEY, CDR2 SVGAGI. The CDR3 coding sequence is TGTGCCAGCAGTTACTCCGAAGAGTGGTACTATGGCTACACCTTC. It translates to CASSYSEEWYYGYTF.

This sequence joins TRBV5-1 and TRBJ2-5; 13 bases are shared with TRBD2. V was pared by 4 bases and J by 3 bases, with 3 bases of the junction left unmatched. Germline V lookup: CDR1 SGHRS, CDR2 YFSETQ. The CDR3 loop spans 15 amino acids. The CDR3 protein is CASSPTSGGEETQYF. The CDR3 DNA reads TGCGCCAGCAGCCCTACTAGCGGGGGGGAAGAGACCCAGTACTTC.

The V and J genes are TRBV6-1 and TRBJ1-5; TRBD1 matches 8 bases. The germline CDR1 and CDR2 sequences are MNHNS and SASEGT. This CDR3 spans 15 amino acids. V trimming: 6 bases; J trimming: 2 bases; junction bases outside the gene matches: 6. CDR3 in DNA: TGTGCCAGCAGAGGGACAGGTAACGGCAATCAGCCCCAGCATTTT. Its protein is CASRGTGNGNQPQHF.

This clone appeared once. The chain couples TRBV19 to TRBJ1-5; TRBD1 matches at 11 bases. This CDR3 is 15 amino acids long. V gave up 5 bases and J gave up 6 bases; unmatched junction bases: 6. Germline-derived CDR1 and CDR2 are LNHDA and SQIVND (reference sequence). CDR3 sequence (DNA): TGTGCCAGTAGTTCGCGGACAGGGGGCAGTCAGCCCCAGCATTTT. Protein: CASSSRTGGSQPQHF.

The DNA for the CDR3 is TGTGCCAGCAGCATCTCGACACGCGGGGCGGTTGGAAACACCATATATTTT. Its protein product is CASSISTRGAVGNTIYF. The chain joins TRBV7-9 to TRBJ1-3; TRBD1 might be the D (5 bases). The CDR3 extends over 17 amino acids. Trimming removed 5 bases at V and 3 bases at J, with 20 bases between. Germline CDR1 and CDR2: SEHNR and FQNEAQ (reference sequence).

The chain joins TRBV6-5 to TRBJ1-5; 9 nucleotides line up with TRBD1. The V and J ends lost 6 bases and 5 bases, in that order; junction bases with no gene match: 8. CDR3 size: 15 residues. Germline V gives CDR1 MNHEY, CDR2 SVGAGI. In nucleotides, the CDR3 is TGTGCCAGCAGAACCACAGGGGGCCCGTATCAGCCCCAGCATTTT. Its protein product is CASRTTGGPYQPQHF.

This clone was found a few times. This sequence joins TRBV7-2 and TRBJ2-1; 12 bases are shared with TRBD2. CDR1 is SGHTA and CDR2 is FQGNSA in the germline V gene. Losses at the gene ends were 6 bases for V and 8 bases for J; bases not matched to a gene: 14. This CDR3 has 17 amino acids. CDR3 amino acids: CASRPKSSGGASDEQFF. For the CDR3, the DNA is TGTGCCAGCAGACCCAAGTCTAGCGGGGGGGCTTCCGATGAGCAGTTCTTC.

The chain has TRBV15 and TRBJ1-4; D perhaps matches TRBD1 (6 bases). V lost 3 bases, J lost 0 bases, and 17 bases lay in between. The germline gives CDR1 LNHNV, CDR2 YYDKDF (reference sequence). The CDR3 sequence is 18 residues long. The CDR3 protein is CATSRRQEVLATNEKLFF. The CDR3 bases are TGTGCCACCAGCAGGCGACAGGAGGTTTTAGCAACTAATGAAAAACTGTTTTTT.

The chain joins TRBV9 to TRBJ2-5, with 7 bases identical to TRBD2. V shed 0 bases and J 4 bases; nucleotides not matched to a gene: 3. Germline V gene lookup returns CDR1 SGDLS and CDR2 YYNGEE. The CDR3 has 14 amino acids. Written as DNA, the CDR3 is TGTGCCAGCAGCGTAGATTGGGGGGGAGAGACCCAGTACTTC. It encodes CASSVDWGGETQYF.

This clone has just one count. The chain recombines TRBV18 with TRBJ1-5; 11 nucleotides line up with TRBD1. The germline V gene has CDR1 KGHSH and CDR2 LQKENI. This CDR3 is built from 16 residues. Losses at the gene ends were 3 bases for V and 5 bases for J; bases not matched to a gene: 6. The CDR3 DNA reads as TGTGCCAGCTCACCCAGGACAGGGGGCGATGATCAGCCCCAGCATTTT. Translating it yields CASSPRTGGDDQPQHF. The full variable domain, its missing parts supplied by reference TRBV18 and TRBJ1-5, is NAGVMQNPRHLVRRRGQEARLRCSPMKGHSHVYWYRQLPEEGLKFMVYLQKENIIDESGMPKERFSAEFPKEGPSILRIQQVVRGDSAAYFCASSPRTGGDDQPQHFGDGTRLSIL.

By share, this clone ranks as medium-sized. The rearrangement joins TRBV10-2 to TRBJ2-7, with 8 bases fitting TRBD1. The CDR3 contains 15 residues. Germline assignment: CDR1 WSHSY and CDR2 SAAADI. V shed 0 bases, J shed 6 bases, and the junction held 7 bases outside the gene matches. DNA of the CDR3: TGCGCCAGCAGTGAGTCCCAGGACAGGGCGAGCGAGCAGTACTTC. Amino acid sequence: CASSESQDRASEQYF.

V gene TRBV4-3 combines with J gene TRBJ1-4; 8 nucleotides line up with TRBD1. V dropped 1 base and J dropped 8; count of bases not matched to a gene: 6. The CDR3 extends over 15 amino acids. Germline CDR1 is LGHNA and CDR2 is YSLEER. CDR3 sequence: CASSQAGTGDEKLFF. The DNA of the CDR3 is TGCGCCAGCAGCCAAGCGGGGACAGGTGACGAAAAACTGTTTTTT.

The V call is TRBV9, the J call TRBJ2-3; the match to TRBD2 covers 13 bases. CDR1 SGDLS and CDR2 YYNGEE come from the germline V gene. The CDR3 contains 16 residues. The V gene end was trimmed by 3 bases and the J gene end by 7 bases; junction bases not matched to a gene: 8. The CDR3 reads CASSGLAGGHGNTQYF. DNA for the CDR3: TGTGCCAGCAGCGGACTAGCGGGGGGCCACGGGAATACGCAGTATTTT.